Below, 31 T cell receptor beta chains from the same sample are listed, as sequenced in a study of T-cell memory formation after mild COVID-19 (dated by TCRdb to the early 2020s). Library prep was done by 5' RACE. The data were produced on an Illumina NovaSeq 6000. TCRdb reworked the public reads: Q25 trimming with fastp, MiXCR clone assembly, productive beta chains retained. Every distinct CDR3 protein forms one entry, paired with its most common genes and DNA. In this sample the table shows roughly 280,000 distinct CDR3 sequences, 15% to 20% of which occur a single time. The ten most abundant clones make up 22% of the sample. The material sequenced was PBMCs or a T cell subset sorted from them (not recorded which). The receptors come from a man aged 18 to 35 who had mild COVID-19 (a few samples of this study predate the infection). The sample titles of this study are shuffled in the database, so cell type and time point are left out; the donor was told from shared clones.

CDR3 nucleotide sequence: TGCGCCAGCAGCCGGGACGGGAGTCTCACCGGGGAGCTGTTTTTT. Its translation is CASSRDGSLTGELFF. This chain connects TRBV4-1 to TRBJ2-2, with a tentative D call TRBD2 (6 bases). Germline CDR1 and CDR2: MGHRA and YSYEKL. This CDR3 is built from 15 residues. With 4 bases removed from V and 4 bases from J, the gap between germline ends came to 13 bases.

V usage is TRBV6-5 and J usage is TRBJ1-5, with D unclear. Trimming pared 0 bases from V and 15 bases from J, leaving 12 bases between. Germline V gene data show CDR1 as MNHEY and CDR2 as SVGAGI. The CDR3 is 12 residues long. CDR3 in DNA: TGTGCCAGCAGTTACTCGGACGGGATTCCGCATTTT. Translated: CASSYSDGIPHF.

V usage is TRBV4-1 and J usage is TRBJ2-3; D uncertain. This CDR3 is 19 amino acids long. Between the trimmed V and J ends, which lost 0 bases and 6 bases, there was a span of 25 bases. Looked up from germline, CDR1 is MGHRA and CDR2 is YSYEKL. CDR3 sequence reads: CASSQEPSMAATIDDTQYF. CDR3 sequence (DNA): TGCGCCAGCAGCCAAGAACCGTCCATGGCAGCTACAATTGACGATACGCAGTATTTT.

The chain uses TRBV7-8 and TRBJ2-2, with 7 positions matching TRBD2. Germline CDR1 is SGHVS and CDR2 is FQNEAQ. V shed 5 bases and J 4 bases; nucleotides not matched to a gene: 4. The CDR3 has 14 residues. CDR3 in amino acids: CASSERGLTGELFF. CDR3 DNA: TGTGCCAGCAGCGAGCGGGGTCTCACCGGGGAGCTGTTTTTT.

In this sample, this clonotype turned up many times. The CDR3 reads CAISASGRQETQYF. The CDR3 nucleotides are TGTGCCATCAGTGCGTCCGGCAGGCAAGAGACCCAGTACTTC. V and J are TRBV10-3 and TRBJ2-5; D ambiguous. Trimming pared 4 bases from V and 2 bases from J, leaving 11 bases between. Germline values: CDR1 ENHRY, CDR2 SYGVKD. The CDR3 covers 14 residues.

The chain uses TRBV6-2 or TRBV6-3 and TRBJ2-7; 7 bases agree with TRBD2. This CDR3 is 16 amino acids long. J gave up 0 bases and V 6 bases, and 11 bases lay outside the gene matches. Germline CDR1 MNHEY, CDR2 SVGEGT. CDR3 in amino acids: CASSYPPGGTSYEQYF. CDR3 bases: TGTGCCAGCAGCTACCCCCCGGGGGGAACCTCCTACGAGCAGTACTTC.

This clonotype was seen at least ten times. The CDR3 protein is CASSPYGRGEQFF. The CDR3 region has the DNA TGTGCCAGCAGTCCGTACGGCAGGGGTGAGCAGTTCTTC. The chain uses TRBV28 and TRBJ2-1, with TRBD1 as a possible D gene (6 bases). The V gene's germline CDR1 is MDHEN and CDR2 SYDVKM. CDR3 size: 13 residues. The V and J ends lost 5 bases and 9 bases respectively, with 14 bases between them.

This chain uses TRBV2 with TRBJ1-5; the D is unclear. This CDR3 contains 15 residues. The V end lost 6 bases, the J end lost 1 base, and 13 bases lay between the germline ends. CDR1 is SNHLY and CDR2 is FYNNEI in the germline V gene. The CDR3 bases are TGTGCCAGCAGGGAGGAAGGCGCCAGCAATCAGCCCCAGCATTTT. Translation: CASREEGASNQPQHF.

The chain couples TRBV4-1 to TRBJ2-7; D is perhaps TRBD2 (6 bases). The germline CDR1 and CDR2 sequences are MGHRA and YSYEKL. Trimming cost V 1 base and J 3 bases, with 10 bases left between them. The CDR3 is 14 amino acids. The CDR3 is CASSQGLRGYEQYF. The CDR3, as DNA: TGCGCCAGCAGCCAAGGGTTGCGGGGCTACGAGCAGTACTTC.

The V and J genes are TRBV5-4 and TRBJ2-7; 12 bases line up with TRBD1. Germline loops: CDR1 SGHNT, CDR2 YYREEE (reference sequence). CDR3 length: 15 residues. V dropped 2 bases and J dropped 4; count of bases not matched to a gene: 4. The CDR3 loop is CASSLTGQGAYEQYF. In DNA form, the CDR3 reads TGTGCCAGCAGCTTAACGGGACAGGGGGCTTACGAGCAGTACTTC.

This sequence joins TRBV6-1 and TRBJ1-5, with a possible D match to TRBD1 (6 bases). Trimming pared 6 bases from V and 0 bases from J, leaving 12 bases between. The CDR3 runs 15 residues. Germline loops: CDR1 MNHNS, CDR2 SASEGT. The CDR3 protein is CASRDGQNSNQPQHF. The CDR3 DNA is TGTGCCAGCAGAGACGGACAGAATAGCAATCAGCCCCAGCATTTT.

A few counts support this clonotype. CDR3 in DNA: TGTGCCAGCAGCTTAACCCTAGCTGCGAGGGAGCAGTACGTC. Translated, it gives CASSLTLAAREQYV. This chain links TRBV27 with TRBJ2-7; maybe TRBD2 (5 bases). Germline-derived CDR1 and CDR2 are MNHEY and SMNVEV (reference sequence). V was cut by 6 bases and J by 7 bases, with 19 bases left in between. CDR3 length equals 14 residues.

This clonotype has more than one count but fewer than ten. The chain joins TRBV6-5 to TRBJ1-2, with 8 nucleotides matching TRBD1. CDR1 MNHEY and CDR2 SVGAGI come from the germline V gene. This CDR3 is 14 amino acids long. The J segment lost 3 bases and the V segment lost 5 bases, leaving 5 bases of the junction unmatched. CDR3 amino acids: CASSLAGGYYGYTF. The CDR3 region has the DNA TGTGCCAGCAGTCTTGCAGGGGGCTACTATGGCTACACCTTC.

The rearrangement joins TRBV21-1 to TRBJ1-2. TRBV21-1 is noted as a pseudogene. The CDR3 covers 13 residues. The CDR3 DNA follows: TGTGCCAGCAGCAATCGAAAGTGGGATGGCTACACCTTC. Protein: CASSNRKWDGYTF.

The V gene is TRBV15, the J gene TRBJ1-4; no definite D call. Deletions cut 6 bases from V and 1 base from J, with 3 bases between. Germline lookup yields CDR1 LNHNV and CDR2 YYDKDF (reference sequence). This CDR3 spans 12 amino acids. This CDR3 reads CATRETNEKLFF. In nucleotides, the CDR3 is TGTGCCACCAGGGAAACTAATGAAAAACTGTTTTTT.

The CDR3 loop is CASSTTGMYEQYF. The CDR3, as DNA: TGTGCCAGCAGCACGACAGGGATGTACGAGCAGTACTTC. This chain joins TRBV11-2 and TRBJ2-7; 7 positions agree with TRBD1. Germline lookup yields CDR1 SGHAT and CDR2 FQNNGV. CDR3 length equals 13 residues. V lost 5 bases and J lost 4; bases outside the gene matches: 5.

Only a few counts were recorded for this clonotype. The chain has TRBV19 and TRBJ2-1, with TRBD1 matching 8 bases. After removal of 5 bases from V and 5 bases from J, the junction contained 8 bases not matched to a gene. CDR1 and CDR2 from the germline V gene are LNHDA and SQIVND (reference sequence). The CDR3 spans 15 residues. CDR3 DNA: TGTGCCAGTAGTTCGGACAGGGATTATCACAATGAGCAGTTCTTC. Its translation: CASSSDRDYHNEQFF.

The rearrangement joins TRBV29-1 to TRBJ1-2, with 9 bases fitting TRBD1. Unmatched junction bases numbered 7, after V lost 7 bases and J lost 7 bases. Germline V CDR1 and CDR2: SQVTM, ANQGSEA. The CDR3 runs to 12 residues. CDR3 protein: CSDIQGAGGYTF. The CDR3 DNA follows: TGCAGCGATATACAGGGGGCCGGTGGCTACACCTTC.

This rearrangement joins TRBV28 to TRBJ2-3, with 8 bases that match TRBD2. The CDR3 runs 14 residues. Germline V gene lookup returns CDR1 MDHEN and CDR2 SYDVKM. Trimming removed 4 bases from V and 8 bases from J; junction bases left unmatched: 8. CDR3 nucleotide sequence: TGTGCCAGCAGTTCATCGGGGGGGCTAGTTACGCAGTATTTT. It translates to CASSSSGGLVTQYF.

This clonotype has a handful of counts. The chain couples TRBV6-2 or TRBV6-3 to TRBJ2-1; unclear D gene. This CDR3 is built from 15 residues. CDR1 and CDR2 from the germline V gene are MNHEY and SVGEGT. Between the trimmed V and J ends, which lost 6 bases and 0 bases, there was a span of 12 bases. The CDR3 coding sequence is TGTGCCAGCAGCCCTCTAGAAACCTCCTACAATGAGCAGTTCTTC. Its protein is CASSPLETSYNEQFF.

In its sample, this clonotype was seen a few times. V and J are TRBV28 and TRBJ2-3; D unresolved. CDR1 and CDR2 (germline): MDHEN, SYDVKM. The CDR3 length is 15 residues. Trimming pared 5 bases from V and 0 bases from J, leaving 12 bases between. The CDR3 bases are TGTGCCAGCAGTGGATCCCAGACTAGCACAGATACGCAGTATTTT. It specifies CASSGSQTSTDTQYF.

Many counts were recorded for this clonotype. The chain joins TRBV6-5 to TRBJ1-1; possible D gene TRBD1, 5 bases. The germline V and J ends were trimmed by 6 bases and 0 bases, with 8 bases remaining between them. CDR1 and CDR2 from the germline V gene are MNHEY and SVGAGI. The CDR3 extends over 13 amino acids. CDR3: CASRTDMNTEAFF. Written as DNA, the CDR3 is TGTGCCAGCAGGACAGACATGAACACTGAAGCTTTCTTT.

The rearrangement links TRBV5-1 to TRBJ1-4; TRBD1 might be the D (5 bases). The CDR3 sequence is 16 residues long. Looked up from germline, CDR1 is SGHRS and CDR2 is YFSETQ. The ends were cut back, 0 bases at V and 7 bases at J, with 16 bases in the middle. Here the CDR3 DNA reads TGCGCCAGCAGCTTGGAGGGTAGGGACGCATCTGAAAAACTGTTTTTT. Amino acid sequence: CASSLEGRDASEKLFF.

As for this clonotype: Given the absence of the conserved phenylalanine or tryptophan at the CDR3 end, a read error is likely. The gene calls are TRBV12-3 or TRBV12-4 and TRBJ2-7; 11 bases are a match to TRBD1. The CDR3 is made up of 14 amino acids. J was trimmed by 5 bases and V by 4 bases; bases with no gene match: 4. CDR3 nucleotides: TGTGCCAGCAGTTGGACAGGGGGCGACGACGAGCAGTACCTC. Amino acid sequence: CASSWTGGDDEQYL.

This clonotype occurred a few times. The genes are TRBV11-2 and TRBJ1-1, with TRBD1 as a possible D gene (6 bases). The V end lost 2 bases, the J end lost 0 bases, and 13 bases lay between the germline ends. The CDR3 covers 16 residues. In germline, CDR1 is SGHAT, CDR2 FQNNGV. CDR3 protein: CASSLLWGPVNTEAFF. DNA for the CDR3: TGTGCCAGCAGCTTATTGTGGGGGCCGGTGAACACTGAAGCTTTCTTT. The full variable domain, completed using reference TRBV11-2 and TRBJ1-1, is EAGVAQSPRYKIIEKRQSVAFWCNPISGHATLYWYQQILGQGPKLLIQFQNNGVVDDSQLPKDRFSAERLKGVDSTLKIQPAKLEDSAVYLCASSLLWGPVNTEAFFGQGTRLTVV.

The CDR3 loop is CASSSSSGNGGYTF. The CDR3 DNA follows: TGTGCCAGCAGCTCCTCGTCGGGTAACGGGGGCTACACCTTC. The chain is built from TRBV7-3 and TRBJ1-2; D is unclear. The germline CDR1 and CDR2 sequences are SGHTA and FQGTGA. V was clipped by 4 bases and J by 8 bases, with 17 bases between them. CDR3 length: 14 residues.

This clonotype was found a few times. The genes are TRBV27 and TRBJ2-5, with 15 positions matching TRBD2. This CDR3 is built from 16 residues. V trimming: 5 bases; J trimming: 4 bases; junction bases outside the gene matches: 5. In germline, CDR1 is MNHEY, CDR2 SMNVEV (reference sequence). DNA for the CDR3: TGTGCCAGCAGTATAGGGACTAGCGGGGGGAGAGAGACCCAGTACTTC. Amino acid sequence: CASSIGTSGGRETQYF.

This clonotype was seen only a few times. The genes are TRBV11-2 and TRBJ2-7, with D unresolved. The CDR3 is 14 residues long. Trimming shortened V by 3 bases and J by 2 bases, and 11 bases separated the two germline ends. Germline CDR1 SGHAT, CDR2 FQNNGV. CDR3 sequence reads: CASSLIPVTYEQYF. DNA of the CDR3: TGTGCCAGCAGCTTGATACCGGTCACCTACGAGCAGTACTTC.

The J gene is TRBJ2-5, the V gene TRBV2; 12 bases fit TRBD2. There are 15 residues in the CDR3. The germline V gene has CDR1 SNHLY and CDR2 FYNNEI. Trimming at V came to 5 bases and at J to 4 bases, leaving 5 bases not matched to a gene. CDR3 sequence (DNA): TGTGCCAGCAGTACTAGCGGGGGGAAGGGAGAGACCCAGTACTTC. Protein product: CASSTSGGKGETQYF.

The J gene is TRBJ2-2, the V gene TRBV30; D is possibly TRBD1 (7 bases). V lost 2 bases and J 2 bases, leaving 15 bases between the germline ends. Germline-derived CDR1 and CDR2 are GTSNPN and SVGIG (reference sequence). The CDR3 has 16 residues. Here the CDR3 DNA reads TGTGCCTGGAGTCCTCCCGGAGGGGGCAACACCGGGGAGCTGTTTTTT. Translation gives CAWSPPGGGNTGELFF. The variable domain in full, with the rest retrieved from reference TRBV30 and TRBJ2-2, is SQTIHQWPATLVQPVGSPLSLECTVEGTSNPNLYWYRQAAGRGLQLLFYSVGIGQISSEVPQNLSASRPQDRQFILSSKKLLLSDSGFYLCAWSPPGGGNTGELFFGEGSRLTVL.

The CDR3, as DNA: TGTGCCAGCAGCTCTCAAAGGGTTGAAGCTTTCTTT. Its protein product is CASSSQRVEAFF. The rearrangement links TRBV7-9 to TRBJ1-1; D is unclear. CDR1 SEHNR and CDR2 FQNEAQ come from the germline V gene (reference sequence). The CDR3 consists of 12 residues. V lost 4 bases to trimming and J lost 7 bases, with 10 bases between them.